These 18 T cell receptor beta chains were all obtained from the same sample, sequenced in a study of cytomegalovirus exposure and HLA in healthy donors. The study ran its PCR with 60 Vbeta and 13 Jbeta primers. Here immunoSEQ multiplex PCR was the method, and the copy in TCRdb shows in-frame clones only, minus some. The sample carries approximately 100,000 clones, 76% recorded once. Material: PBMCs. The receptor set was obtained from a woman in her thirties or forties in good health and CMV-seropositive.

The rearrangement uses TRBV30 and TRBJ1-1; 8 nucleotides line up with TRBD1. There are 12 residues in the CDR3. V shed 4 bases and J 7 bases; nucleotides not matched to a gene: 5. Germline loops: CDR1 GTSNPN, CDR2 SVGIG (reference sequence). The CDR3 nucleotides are TGTGCCTGGACCCAGGGGGCCAGTGAAGCTTTCTTT. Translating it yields CAWTQGASEAFF.

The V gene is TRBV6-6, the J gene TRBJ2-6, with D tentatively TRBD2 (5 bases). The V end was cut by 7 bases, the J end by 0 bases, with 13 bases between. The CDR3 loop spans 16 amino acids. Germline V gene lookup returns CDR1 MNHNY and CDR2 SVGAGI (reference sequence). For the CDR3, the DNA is TGTGCCAGCACTGACCTACGGGGCTCTGGGGCCAACGTCCTGACTTTC. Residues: CASTDLRGSGANVLTF.

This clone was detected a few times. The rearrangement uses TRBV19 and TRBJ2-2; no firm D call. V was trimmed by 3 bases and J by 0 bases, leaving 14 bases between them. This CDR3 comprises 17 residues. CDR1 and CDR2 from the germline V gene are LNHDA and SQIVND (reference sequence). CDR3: CASSIRGRVANTGELFF. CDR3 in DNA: TGTGCCAGTAGTATTCGAGGTCGGGTAGCGAACACCGGGGAGCTGTTTTTT.

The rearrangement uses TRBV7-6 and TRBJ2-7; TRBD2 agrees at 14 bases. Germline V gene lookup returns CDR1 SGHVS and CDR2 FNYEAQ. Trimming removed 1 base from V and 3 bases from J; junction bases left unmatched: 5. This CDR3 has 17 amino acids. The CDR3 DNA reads TGTGCCAGCAGCTTAGTGACTAGCGGGGGGGGCAACTACGAGCAGTACTTC. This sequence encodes CASSLVTSGGGNYEQYF.

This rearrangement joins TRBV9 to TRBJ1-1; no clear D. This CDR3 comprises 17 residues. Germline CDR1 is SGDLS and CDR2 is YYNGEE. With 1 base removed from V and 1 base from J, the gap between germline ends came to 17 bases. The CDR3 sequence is CASSVFYSGAPNTEAFF. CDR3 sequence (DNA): TGTGCCAGCAGCGTATTCTATTCGGGAGCTCCGAACACTGAAGCTTTCTTT.

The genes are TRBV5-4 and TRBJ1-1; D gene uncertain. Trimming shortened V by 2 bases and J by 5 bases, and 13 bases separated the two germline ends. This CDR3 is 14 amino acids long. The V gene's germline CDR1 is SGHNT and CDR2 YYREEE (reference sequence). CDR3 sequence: CASSLGLRETEAFF. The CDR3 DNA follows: TGTGCCAGCAGCTTAGGGTTACGGGAAACTGAAGCTTTCTTT.

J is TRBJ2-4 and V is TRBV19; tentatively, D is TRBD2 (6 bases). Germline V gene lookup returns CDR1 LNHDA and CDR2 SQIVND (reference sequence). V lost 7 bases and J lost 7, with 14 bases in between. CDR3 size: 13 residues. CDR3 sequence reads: CASKEGLANIQYF. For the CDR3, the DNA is TGTGCCAGTAAAGAGGGGCTAGCGAACATTCAGTACTTC.

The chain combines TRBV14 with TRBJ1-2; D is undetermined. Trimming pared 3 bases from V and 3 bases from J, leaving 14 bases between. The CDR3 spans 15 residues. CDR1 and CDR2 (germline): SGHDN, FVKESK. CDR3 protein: CASSQMVNSYYGYTF. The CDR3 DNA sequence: TGTGCCAGCAGCCAGATGGTCAATAGCTACTATGGCTACACCTTC. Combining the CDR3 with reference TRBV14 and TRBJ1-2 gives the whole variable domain EAGVTQFPSHSVIEKGQTVTLRCDPISGHDNLYWYRRVMGKEIKFLLHFVKESKQDESGMPNNRFLAERTGGTYSTLKVQPAELEDSGVYFCASSQMVNSYYGYTFGSGTRLTVV.

The CDR3 here is CASSQTGPRQPQHF. In DNA form, the CDR3 reads TGTGCCAGCTCGCAGACAGGCCCCAGACAGCCCCAGCATTTT. This chain links TRBV18 with TRBJ1-5; TRBD1 is a possible D gene (6 bases). V lost 6 bases, J lost 7 bases, and 16 bases lay in between. CDR1 and CDR2 (germline): KGHSH, LQKENI. The CDR3 sequence is 14 residues long.

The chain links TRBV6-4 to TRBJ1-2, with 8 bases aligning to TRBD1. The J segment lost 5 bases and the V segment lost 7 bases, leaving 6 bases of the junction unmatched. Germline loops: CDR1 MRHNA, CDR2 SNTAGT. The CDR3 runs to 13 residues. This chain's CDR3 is CASNVGQGYGYTF. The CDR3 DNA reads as TGTGCCAGCAACGTTGGACAGGGATATGGCTACACCTTC.

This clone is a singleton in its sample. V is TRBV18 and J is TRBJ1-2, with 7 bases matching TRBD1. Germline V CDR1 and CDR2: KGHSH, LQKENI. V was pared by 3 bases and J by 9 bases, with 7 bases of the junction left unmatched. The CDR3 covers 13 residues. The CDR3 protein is CASSPPGQYSYTF. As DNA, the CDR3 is TGTGCCAGCTCACCCCCGGGACAGTATAGCTACACCTTC.

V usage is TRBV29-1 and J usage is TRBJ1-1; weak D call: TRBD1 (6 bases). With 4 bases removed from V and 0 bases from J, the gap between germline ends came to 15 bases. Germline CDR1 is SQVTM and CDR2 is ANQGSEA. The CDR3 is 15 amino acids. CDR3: CSVGLQGSMNTEAFF. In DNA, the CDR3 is TGCAGCGTTGGCCTACAGGGAAGCATGAACACTGAAGCTTTCTTT.

CDR3 sequence (DNA): TGTGCCAGCAGTCGGGAGTATAATGAAAAACTGTTTTTT. Translating it yields CASSREYNEKLFF. This chain joins TRBV27 and TRBJ1-4; D uncertain. The CDR3 extends over 13 amino acids. The V gene lost 5 bases and the J gene lost 4 bases, with 8 bases spanning the gap. Germline CDR1 is MNHEY and CDR2 is SMNVEV (reference sequence). Together with reference TRBV27 and TRBJ1-4, the CDR3 gives the full variable domain: EAQVTQNPRYLITVTGKKLTVTCSQNMNHEYMSWYRQDPGLGLRQIYYSMNVEVTDKGDVPEGYKVSRKEKRNFPLILESPSPNQTSLYFCASSREYNEKLFFGSGTQLSVL.

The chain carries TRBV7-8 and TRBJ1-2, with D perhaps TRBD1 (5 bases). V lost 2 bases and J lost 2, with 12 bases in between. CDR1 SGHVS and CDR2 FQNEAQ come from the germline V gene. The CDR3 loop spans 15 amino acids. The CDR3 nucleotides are TGTGCCAGCAGCTTACAGACAGTCAGGAACTATGGCTACACCTTC. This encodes CASSLQTVRNYGYTF. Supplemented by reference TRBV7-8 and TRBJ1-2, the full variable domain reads GAGVSQSPRYKVAKRGQDVALRCDPISGHVSLFWYQQALGQGPEFLTYFQNEAQLDKSGLPSDRFFAERPEGSVSTLKIQRTQQEDSAVYLCASSLQTVRNYGYTFGSGTRLTVV.

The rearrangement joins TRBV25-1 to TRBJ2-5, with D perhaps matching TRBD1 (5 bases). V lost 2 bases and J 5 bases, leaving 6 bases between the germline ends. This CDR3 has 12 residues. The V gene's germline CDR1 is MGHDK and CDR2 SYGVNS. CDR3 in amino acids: CASSEPGETQYF. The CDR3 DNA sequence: TGTGCCAGCAGTGAACCAGGGGAGACCCAGTACTTC.

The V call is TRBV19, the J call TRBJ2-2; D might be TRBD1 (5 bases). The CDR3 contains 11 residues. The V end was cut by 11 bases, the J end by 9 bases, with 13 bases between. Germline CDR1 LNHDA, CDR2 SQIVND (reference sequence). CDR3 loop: CAVQGLRELFF. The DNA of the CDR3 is TGTGCCGTGCAGGGTCTTCGGGAGCTGTTTTTT.

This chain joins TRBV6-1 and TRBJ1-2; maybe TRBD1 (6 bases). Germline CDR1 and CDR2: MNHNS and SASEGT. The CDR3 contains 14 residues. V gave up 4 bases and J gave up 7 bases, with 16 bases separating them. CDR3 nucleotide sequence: TGTGCCAGCAGTGTATACAGGGTAGATGGTGGCTACACCTTC. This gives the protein CASSVYRVDGGYTF.

This CDR3 reads CASSEERDSYWAAFF. CDR3 bases: TGTGCCAGCAGTGAAGAGAGGGACAGCTATTGGGCAGCTTTCTTT. The V gene is TRBV6-1, the J gene TRBJ1-1, with TRBD1 identical over 7 bases. CDR1 and CDR2 (germline): MNHNS, SASEGT. CDR3 length: 15 residues. The V gene end was trimmed by 1 base and the J gene end by 10 bases; junction bases not matched to a gene: 12.